The TCR beta chain described here comes from a study of T cell changes during pregnancy in multiple sclerosis. Only a few counts were recorded for this clone. Some clones are missing from TCRdb's copy, which holds only in-frame ones; the method was immunoSEQ multiplex PCR. The sample includes some 70,000 clones, approximately 92% of them seen just once. V lost 3 bases and J lost 4; bases outside the gene matches: 2. This CDR3 comprises 14 residues. Germline V gives CDR1 SGDLS, CDR2 YYNGEE. Source: peripheral blood, taken in the second trimester of pregnancy. The V and J genes are TRBV9 and TRBJ1-3, with 9 bases identical to TRBD1. This TCR was sampled from a female donor in good health, enrolled as a control in a pregnancy study. The CDR3 coding sequence is TGTGCCAGCAGCGCCGGGACAGGGGGAAACACCATATATTTT. Amino acids: CASSAGTGGNTIYF.